The clone carrying this T cell receptor (beta chain) has just a few counts. Its antigen is not known. This sample was taken from a study of blood T cells in healthy people across ages. Sample-barcoded 5' priming and a J-beta primer mix drove a second PCR of about 6 to 11 cycles. A 12-random-nucleotide template-switch adaptor tagged each cDNA molecule. One entry per CDR3 protein, called by TCRdb with MiXCR from the 5' RACE reads. Of under 1,100,000 distinct CDR3 sequences in the sample, about 23% were seen once. General study points: Nothing was known about donor CMV status, and this possibly confounded expanded clonotype changes. Measured against age, TCR beta diversity per million T cells decreased in a roughly linear manner.

Germline values: CDR1 SEHNR, CDR2 FQNEAQ (reference sequence). The CDR3 is 13 residues long. Trimming cost V 3 bases and J 8 bases, with 13 bases left between them. Separately, the same data were catalogued under a study of T cells of mothers and their children. Per that study: Donors comprised three healthy Caucasian mothers plus their six children.

The chain links TRBV7-9 to TRBJ1-2; D not certain. This TCR was recovered from a girl aged 2-10 years in good health. The sequencing sample was made of blood. CDR3 in DNA: TGTGCCAGCAGCTTGGTCGACTTTTACGGCTACACCTTC. Translated, it gives CASSLVDFYGYTF.